This T cell receptor (beta chain) was obtained from a study of T cell repertoires in cytomegalovirus infection. General study points: CMV-specific TCR beta clonotypes restricted by HLA-C dominated the ex vivo response.

This clonotype occurred many times. Antigen: not known. Germline values: CDR1 DFQATT, CDR2 SNEGSKA (reference sequence). This CDR3 region has 15 residues. The J segment lost 3 bases and the V segment lost 4 bases, leaving 8 bases of the junction unmatched. TCRdb re-derived calls from the reads in MiXCR, one entry per CDR3 protein. The sample carries around 260,000 distinct CDR3 sequences, 9.1% recorded once. The receptor was isolated from a human donor in good health (CMV status not recorded). Some clones in this sample may be carry-over from other donors' samples. Sequencing was done on a sample of PBMCs. The genes are TRBV20-1 and TRBJ2-7; 11 nucleotides agree with TRBD1. In DNA form, the CDR3 reads TGCAGTGCTACTGAACCGGGACAGGGGGTCTACGAGCAGTACTTC. This sequence encodes CSATEPGQGVYEQYF.